The T cell receptor beta chain under discussion was sequenced for a study of shared clonotypes between healthy human individuals. Study-wide background: Each donor contributed plates that comprised three CD4 naive, three CD4 memory, two CD8 naive and one CD8 memory.

Positively selected for CCR7, the CD45RO-negative cells used as naive CD8 cells excluded terminally differentiated effector memory CD45RA+ cells. HIV-negative, healthy adults without recent acute infections or vaccinations were the donors. Germline trimming cut 2 bases from V and 3 bases from J; bases unmatched to any gene: 12. Germline CDR1 reads SGHDN; CDR2 reads FVKESK. This CDR3 comprises 20 residues. Deep-level settings were used for running the assay. Evenly divided among several immunoSEQ plates was the genomic DNA of each subset. Sequencing used immunoSEQ multiplex PCR; TCRdb keeps in-frame clones, though not all of them. The sample carries around 1.9 million clones, under 95% recorded once.

This clonotype was obtained from a man between 18 and 35 years old in good health. Some clones in this sample may be carry-over from other donors' samples. The sample was naive CD8+ T cells from PBMCs. The rearrangement links TRBV14 to TRBJ2-2, with 13 bases that match TRBD2. The CDR3 sequence: CASSQIVWTSGSGYTGELFF. The CDR3 bases are TGTGCCAGCAGCCAAATCGTATGGACTAGCGGGAGCGGATACACCGGGGAGCTGTTTTTT.